This T cell receptor (beta chain) was sequenced for a study of blood T cells in healthy people across ages. The study isolated at least 6.5 million PBMCs from each sample. Broader study findings: Per-million-T-cell TCR beta diversity fell roughly linearly with age. Possibly confounding the expanded clonotype changes was the fact that donor CMV status was unknown. In long-lived donors, naive CD4+ cell counts and diversity exceeded those of aged donors.

V was trimmed by 5 bases and J by 4 bases, leaving 12 bases between them. This CDR3 comprises 13 residues. The germline V gene has CDR1 GTSNPN and CDR2 SVGIG (reference sequence). A second PCR, run for roughly 6 to 11 cycles, used a sample-barcoded 5' primer plus a J-beta primer mix. TCRdb reprocessed the 5' RACE reads with MiXCR, giving one entry per CDR3 protein. Of roughly 800,000 distinct CDR3 sequences listed, roughly 60% are singletons. On this clonotype: Its antigen is undetermined.

This clonotype was obtained from a man younger than 45 in good health. The sample consisted of blood. The chain uses TRBV30 and TRBJ1-5; D remains unclear. The CDR3 bases are TGTGCCTGGTCGTACATGAAAAATCAGCCCCAGCATTTT. Protein sequence: CAWSYMKNQPQHF.